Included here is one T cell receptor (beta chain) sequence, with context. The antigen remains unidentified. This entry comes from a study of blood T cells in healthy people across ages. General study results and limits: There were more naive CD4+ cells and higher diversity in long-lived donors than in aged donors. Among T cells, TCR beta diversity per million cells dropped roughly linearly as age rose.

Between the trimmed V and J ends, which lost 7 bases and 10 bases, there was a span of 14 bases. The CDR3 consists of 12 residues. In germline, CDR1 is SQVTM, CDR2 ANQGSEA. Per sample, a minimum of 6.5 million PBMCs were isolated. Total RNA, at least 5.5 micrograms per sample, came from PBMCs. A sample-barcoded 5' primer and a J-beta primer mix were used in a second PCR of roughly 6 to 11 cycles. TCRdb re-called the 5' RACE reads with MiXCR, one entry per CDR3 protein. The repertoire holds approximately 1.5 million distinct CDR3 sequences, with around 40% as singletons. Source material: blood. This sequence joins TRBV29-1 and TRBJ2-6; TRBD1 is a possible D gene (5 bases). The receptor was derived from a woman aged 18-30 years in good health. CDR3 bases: TGCAGCGCCGCAGGCCAGGGAAACGTCCTGACTTTC. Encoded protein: CSAAGQGNVLTF. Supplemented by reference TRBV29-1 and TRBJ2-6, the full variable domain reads SAVISQKPSRDICQRGTSLTIQCQVDSQVTMMFWYRQQPGQSLTLIATANQGSEATYESGFVIDKFPISRPNLTFSTLTVSNMSPEDSSIYLCSAAGQGNVLTFGAGSRLTVL.